This T cell receptor beta chain was found in a study of blood T cell repertoires in COVID-19 (dated by TCRdb to the early 2020s). Study-level background: Samples from collaborators originated in the United States, Italy and Spain and spanned both the acute and convalescent phases of COVID-19. Deeply sampled blood TCRbeta repertoires from subjects exposed to, actively infected with, or recovered from COVID-19 were included in the dataset. The samples were drawn from two sources: the first 160 participants of the ongoing ImmuneRACE study, and 1,000 to 1,500 subjects contributed by 6 global collaborators. The prospective study material was composed of cDNA or gDNA derived from T cells, B-cell-depleted T cells, or PBMCs. Sample metadata almost always included a de-identified subject ID, COVID-19 status, age in years and sex. The repertoires were released in a freely available public database meant as a resource for research on the immune response to SARS-CoV-2. Where available, HLA class I and class II types were obtained from metadata supplied by the sample provider rather than from assay-based typing.

General study outcomes and caveats: How much clinical and demographic metadata was included differed by source and by participant, and the metadata was provided uncurated.

One collaborating source in Seattle enrolled patients while the patients were actively infected and followed the patients over time throughout the course of disease. The collaborating institutions used their own protocols to collect whole blood in K2EDTA tubes. Collaborator samples were shipped for TCRbeta analysis as frozen whole blood, isolated PBMCs, or DNA extracted from either sample type. In the germline V gene, CDR1 corresponds to MNHEY and CDR2 to SVGAGI. The CDR3 spans 15 residues, from the cysteine through the phenylalanine. Only the CDR3 DNA is retained, 45 bases long and in frame from the first base. V is reduced by 3 bases and J by 1 base, leaving a spacing of 12 bases between them. About this clone itself: No cognate antigen has been identified for it. No much larger clone exists at a distance of one base, and base qualities are not known.

TCRbeta CDR3 regions were amplified from genomic DNA using the immunoSEQ Assay, a bias-controlled multiplex PCR. Processing in the source paper ran as follows. Nucleated cell counts per sample were estimated from amplification of reference gene primers within the assay. Sequence reads were collapsed and filtered to measure the absolute abundance of every unique TCRbeta CDR3 rearrangement. Productive Simpson clonality was computed per sample as the square root of Simpson's diversity index over productive rearrangements. TCRdb provides this immuneACCESS table in a form limited to in-frame rearrangements. Some clones are lacking; in checked studies, under half of them reflect an unresolved V gene, and why the rest are absent is not known. That table furnishes V, J and clone size, whereas the DNA furnished D and trimming. The sample table records approximately 210,000 clones; approximately 80% of these occur just once. The biggest ten clones account for around 7.8% of the sample.

The sequencing sample was made of peripheral blood. This clonotype was sampled from a woman older than 75 with COVID-19, enrolled during active disease. The chain links TRBV6-5 with TRBJ1-1; the D gene identity is not certain. The nucleotides are TGTGCCAGCAGTTATTCCGGGAGAGCGAACACTGAAGCTTTCTTT. Its translation is CASSYSGRANTEAFF.